Presented here are 9 T cell receptor beta chains from one specimen sequenced in a study of control samples from healthy donors and cancer patients. Sequencing used immunoSEQ multiplex PCR; TCRdb keeps in-frame clones, though not all of them. The profile covers about 140,000 clones, with around 90% appearing a single time and 5.5% to 9% taken by the ten largest. Sample: blood. The receptors stem from a young man in good health.

The chain carries TRBV3-1 (or the pseudogene TRBV3-2) and TRBJ2-4; 7 positions agree with TRBD2. The CDR3 spans 14 residues. Per germline, CDR1 LGHDT and CDR2 YNNKEL (reference sequence). Germline trimming cut 0 bases from V and 9 bases from J; bases unmatched to any gene: 5. CDR3 sequence: CASSQDLGTTIQYF. CDR3 DNA: TGTGCCAGCAGCCAAGATCTTGGGACTACCATTCAGTACTTC.

Comments on this clone: At one end, the junction sequence differs from germline, possibly due to a read error. This sequence joins TRBV10-2 and TRBJ2-7, with a weak D call TRBD1 (5 bases). Germline values: CDR1 WSHSY, CDR2 SAAADI. This CDR3 has 16 amino acids. The CDR3: CARSESMYQGSYEQYF. CDR3 DNA sequence: TGCGCCCGCAGTGAGTCGATGTACCAGGGCTCCTACGAGCAGTACTTC.

This chain connects TRBV2 to TRBJ2-7; 7 bases line up with TRBD2. Germline V lookup: CDR1 SNHLY, CDR2 FYNNEI. The CDR3 loop spans 15 amino acids. Trimming removed 7 bases from V and 0 bases from J; junction bases left unmatched: 9. CDR3 in amino acids: CASKVGGGVSYEQYF. The CDR3 DNA follows: TGTGCCAGCAAAGTGGGCGGGGGTGTCTCCTACGAGCAGTACTTC.

The chain has TRBV9 and TRBJ1-2; 7 nucleotides line up with TRBD1. The CDR3 has 14 amino acids. The germline V gene encodes CDR1 SGDLS and CDR2 YYNGEE. The junction had 10 bases not matched to a gene; V was cut back by 3 bases and J by 8 bases. CDR3 in amino acids: CASSASGGPWGYTF. CDR3 bases: TGTGCCAGCAGCGCCTCAGGGGGGCCTTGGGGCTACACCTTC. Supplemented by reference TRBV9 and TRBJ1-2, the full variable domain reads DSGVTQTPKHLITATGQRVTLRCSPRSGDLSVYWYQQSLDQGLQFLIQYYNGEERAKGNILERFSAQQFPDLHSELNLSSLELGDSALYFCASSASGGPWGYTFGSGTRLTVV.

This clone appeared a few times. The chain combines TRBV9 with TRBJ1-6; TRBD1 agrees at 10 bases. CDR1 is SGDLS and CDR2 is YYNGEE in the germline V gene. This CDR3 is built from 13 residues. V lost 7 bases and J lost 7; bases outside the gene matches: 2. This CDR3 reads CASQGQGNSPLHF. DNA of the CDR3: TGTGCCAGCCAGGGACAGGGGAATTCACCCCTCCACTTT.

The chain couples TRBV3-1 (or the pseudogene TRBV3-2) to TRBJ1-5; TRBD1 is a possible D gene (6 bases). The germline V gene encodes CDR1 LGHDT and CDR2 YNNKEL (reference sequence). V was clipped by 3 bases and J by 7 bases, with 10 bases between them. The CDR3 is 13 amino acids. The CDR3 nucleotides read TGTGCCAGCAGCCAGGGGGCGCGGCAGCCCCAGCATTTT. Protein sequence: CASSQGARQPQHF.

This chain uses TRBV5-1 with TRBJ1-2, with D hard to call. Trimming cost V 0 bases and J 1 base, with 13 bases left between them. The CDR3 has 16 residues. Germline CDR1 SGHRS, CDR2 YFSETQ. The DNA for the CDR3 is TGCGCCAGCAGCTTGGCCTCACCCGGGATTAACTATGGCTACACCTTC. Its translation: CASSLASPGINYGYTF.

This clone appeared a few times. The chain employs TRBV12-3 or TRBV12-4 and TRBJ1-6, with 8 nucleotides matching TRBD1. J was trimmed by 5 bases and V by 6 bases; bases with no gene match: 0. CDR3 length equals 13 residues. The CDR3 DNA sequence: TGTGCCAGCAGGGACAGGGATAATTCACCCCTCCACTTT. Its translation: CASRDRDNSPLHF.

The chain joins TRBV11-2 to TRBJ2-2; 8 bases map to TRBD2. Germline V gene sequence: CDR1 SGHAT, CDR2 FQNNGV. CDR3 size: 18 residues. The ends lost 0 bases at V and 4 bases at J; junction bases unmatched: 10. The CDR3, as DNA: TGTGCCAGCAGCTTAGATTTGGGGCCTAGCGGGTTCACCGGGGAGCTGTTTTTT. This gives the protein CASSLDLGPSGFTGELFF.